This TCR beta chain comes out of a study of CD8 T cells in Susac syndrome. Reverse transcription of about 0.5 to 1 ug RNA used random hexamers. TCRdb independently ran MiXCR on the immunoSEQ multiplex PCR reads; one entry per CDR3 protein. Among roughly 150,000 distinct CDR3 sequences, approximately 94% were seen once, and the ten largest hold less than 0.085%. From germline, CDR1 is MGHRA and CDR2 YSYEKL. The length of the CDR3 is 19 residues. V lost 0 bases, J lost 2 bases, and 7 bases stayed unmatched. The TCR sequence derives from a human donor with Susac syndrome. This chain links TRBV4-1 with TRBJ2-3; 14 bases agree with TRBD2. Material: CD4+ T cells from PBMCs. CDR3 amino acids: CASSQDPGLAGGYTDTQYF. The CDR3 DNA follows: TGCGCCAGCAGCCAAGACCCAGGACTAGCGGGGGGCTACACAGATACGCAGTATTTT.